This T cell receptor beta chain was documented in a study of technical replicates of blood from four donors. The protocol was immunoSEQ multiplex PCR, while the TCRdb copy is restricted to in-frame clones and leaves out a portion. In the table there are about 76,000 clones, 75% to 95% of which are singletons. V trimming: 6 bases; J trimming: 2 bases; junction bases outside the gene matches: 13. CDR1 MGHRA and CDR2 YSYEKL come from the germline V gene. CDR3 length: 17 residues. The sample was T cells isolated from PBMCs. The V and J genes are TRBV4-1 and TRBJ2-1, with 7 nucleotides matching TRBD2. This clonotype was obtained from a human donor in good health. CDR3 sequence: CASRQSPLAVTYNEQFF. CDR3 DNA sequence: TGCGCCAGCAGGCAAAGCCCCCTAGCGGTCACCTACAATGAGCAGTTCTTC.